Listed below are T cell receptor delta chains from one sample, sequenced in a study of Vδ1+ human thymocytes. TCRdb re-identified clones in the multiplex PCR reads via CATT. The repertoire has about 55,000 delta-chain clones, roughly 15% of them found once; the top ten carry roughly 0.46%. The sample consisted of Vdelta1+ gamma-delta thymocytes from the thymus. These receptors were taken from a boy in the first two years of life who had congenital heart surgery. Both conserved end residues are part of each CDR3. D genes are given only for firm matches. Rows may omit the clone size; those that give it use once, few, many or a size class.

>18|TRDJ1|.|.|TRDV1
TGTGCTCTTGGGGGCATCCTTTGGATTGCGGAACCAACCGATAAACTCATCTTT
CALGGILWIAEPTDKLIF
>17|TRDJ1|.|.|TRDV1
TGTGCTCTTGGGCCAACGGCTCCTACCGTGCGGGATTCTATACTCATCTTT
CALGPTAPTVRDSILIF
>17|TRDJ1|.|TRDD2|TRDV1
TGTGCTCTTGGGGATGGCCTTCCTACGCGGCTCTCTACTAAACTCATCTTT
CALGDGLPTRLSTKLIF
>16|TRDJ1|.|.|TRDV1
TGTGCTCTTGGACCCCAGGGAGTGGGGTCTCCGGGTAAACTCATCTTT
CALGPQGVGSPGKLIF
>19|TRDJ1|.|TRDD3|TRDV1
TGTGCTCTTGGGGAACTCCCCCCACTGGGGGATCCTAACACCGATAAACTCATCTTT
CALGELPPLGDPNTDKLIF
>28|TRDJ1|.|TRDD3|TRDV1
TGTGCTCTTGGGGAATGGGATACGGCCTTCCCACACGATCCCTCTGGGGGATACGCAAGGGGGTACACCGATAAACTCATCTTT
CALGEWDTAFPHDPSGGYARGYTDKLIF
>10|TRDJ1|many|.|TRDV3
TGTGCCTTCCTCTTCATGGGACTCATCTTT
CAFLFMGLIF
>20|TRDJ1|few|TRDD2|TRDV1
TGTGCTCTTGGGGCGGACAGCGCCTTCCTACGTTACTGGGTAACCGATAAACTCATCTTT
CALGADSAFLRYWVTDKLIF
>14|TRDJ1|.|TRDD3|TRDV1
TGTGCTCTTGGGGAAACTGCATACTGGGGGAAACTCATCTTT
CALGETAYWGKLIF
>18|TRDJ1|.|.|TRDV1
TGTGCTCTTGGGGGACCAATCCTACCGGGGGCCCGGGGCGATAAACTCATCTTT
CALGGPILPGARGDKLIF
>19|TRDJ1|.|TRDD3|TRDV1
TGTGCTCTTGGGGAACTTGGGTACTGGGGGATAGGGGTCACCGATAAACTCATCTTT
CALGELGYWGIGVTDKLIF
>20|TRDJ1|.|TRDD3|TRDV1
TGTGCTCTTGGGGAACAGACGCTCCTACTGGGGGATACGTCGTCGGATAAACTCATCTTT
CALGEQTLLLGDTSSDKLIF
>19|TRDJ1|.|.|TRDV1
TGTGCTCTTGGGGAACTACTACAAGCCCCGCATGCTTTCACCGATAAACTCATCTTT
CALGELLQAPHAFTDKLIF
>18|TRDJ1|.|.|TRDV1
TGTGCTCTTGGGGGACCCCCAGGGTCCCCCGCGGCTATAGGGAAACTCATCTTT
CALGGPPGSPAAIGKLIF
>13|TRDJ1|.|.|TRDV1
TGTGCTCTTGGGGTCGTGGTGACCGATAAACTCATCTTT
CALGVVVTDKLIF
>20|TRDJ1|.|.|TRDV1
TGTGCTCTTGGGTCCCCTAAGGCCTTCCTCCGTGATACGTACACCGATAAACTCATCTTT
CALGSPKAFLRDTYTDKLIF
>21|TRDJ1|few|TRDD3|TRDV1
TGTGCTCTTGGTTCCGATCGTGGGTTGCCCTTGCTGGGGGATAACCCCGATAAACTCATCTTT
CALGSDRGLPLLGDNPDKLIF
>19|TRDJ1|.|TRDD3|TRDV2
TGTGCCTGTGACACTCGGACTGGGGGTTCCCACCTGTACACCGATAAACTCATCTTT
CACDTRTGGSHLYTDKLIF